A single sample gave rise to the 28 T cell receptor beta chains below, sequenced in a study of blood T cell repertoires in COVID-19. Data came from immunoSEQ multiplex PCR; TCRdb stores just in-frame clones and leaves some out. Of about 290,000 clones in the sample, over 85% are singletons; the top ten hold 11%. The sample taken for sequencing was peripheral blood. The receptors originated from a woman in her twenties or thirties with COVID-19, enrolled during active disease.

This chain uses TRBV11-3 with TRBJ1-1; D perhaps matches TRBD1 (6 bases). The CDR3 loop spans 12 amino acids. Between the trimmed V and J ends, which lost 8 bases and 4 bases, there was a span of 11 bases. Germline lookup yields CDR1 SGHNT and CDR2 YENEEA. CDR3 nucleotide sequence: TGTGCCAGCGGTAGGGGGGGCACTGAAGCTTTCTTT. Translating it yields CASGRGGTEAFF.

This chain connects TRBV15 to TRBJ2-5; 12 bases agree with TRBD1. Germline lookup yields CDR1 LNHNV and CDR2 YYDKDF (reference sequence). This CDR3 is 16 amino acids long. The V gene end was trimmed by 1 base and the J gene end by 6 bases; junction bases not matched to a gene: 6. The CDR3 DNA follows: TGTGCCACCAGCAGAGGCGGGACAGGGGGCGCGAAGACCCAGTACTTC. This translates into CATSRGGTGGAKTQYF.

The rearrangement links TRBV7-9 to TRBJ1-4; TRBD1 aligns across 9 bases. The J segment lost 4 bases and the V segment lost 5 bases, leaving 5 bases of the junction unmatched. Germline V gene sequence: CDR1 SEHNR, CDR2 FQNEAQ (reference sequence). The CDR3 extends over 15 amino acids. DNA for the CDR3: TGTGCCAGCAGCCCCCAGACAGGGGGTAATGAAAAACTGTTTTTT. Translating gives CASSPQTGGNEKLFF.

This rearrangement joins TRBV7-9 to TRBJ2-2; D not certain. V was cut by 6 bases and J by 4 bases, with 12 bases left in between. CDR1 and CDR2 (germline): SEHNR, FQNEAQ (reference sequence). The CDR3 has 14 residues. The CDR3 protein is CASSYFLVTGELFF. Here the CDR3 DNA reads TGTGCCAGCAGTTACTTCCTGGTCACCGGGGAGCTGTTTTTT.

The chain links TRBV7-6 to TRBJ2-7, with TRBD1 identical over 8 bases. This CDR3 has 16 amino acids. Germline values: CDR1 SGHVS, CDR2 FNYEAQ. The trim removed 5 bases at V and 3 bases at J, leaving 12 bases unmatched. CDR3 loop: CASSEGTGDLGYEQYF. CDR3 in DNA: TGTGCCAGCAGCGAGGGGACAGGTGACTTGGGCTACGAGCAGTACTTC.

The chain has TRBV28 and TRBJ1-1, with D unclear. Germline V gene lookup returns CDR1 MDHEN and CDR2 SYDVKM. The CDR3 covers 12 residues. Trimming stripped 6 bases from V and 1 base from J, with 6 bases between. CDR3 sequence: CASSTGNTEAFF. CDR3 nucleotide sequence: TGTGCCAGCAGCACGGGGAACACTGAAGCTTTCTTT.

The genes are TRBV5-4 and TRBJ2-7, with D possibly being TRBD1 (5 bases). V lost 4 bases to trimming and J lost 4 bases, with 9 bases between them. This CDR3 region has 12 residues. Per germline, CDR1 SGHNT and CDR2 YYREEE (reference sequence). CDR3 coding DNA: TGTGCCAGCAGCCCTGACAGATACGAGCAGTACTTC. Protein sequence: CASSPDRYEQYF. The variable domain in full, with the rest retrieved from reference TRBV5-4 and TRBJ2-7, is ETGVTQSPTHLIKTRGQQVTLRCSSQSGHNTVSWYQQALGQGPQFIFQYYREEENGRGNFPPRFSGLQFPNYSSELNVNALELDDSALYLCASSPDRYEQYFGPGTRLTVT.

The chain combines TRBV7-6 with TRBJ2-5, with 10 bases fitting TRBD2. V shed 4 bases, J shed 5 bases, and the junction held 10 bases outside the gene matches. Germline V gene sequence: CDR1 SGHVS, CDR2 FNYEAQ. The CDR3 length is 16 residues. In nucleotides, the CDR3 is TGTGCCAGCAGCTCGGGACTAGCGCCTCCATATGAGACCCAGTACTTC. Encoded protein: CASSSGLAPPYETQYF.

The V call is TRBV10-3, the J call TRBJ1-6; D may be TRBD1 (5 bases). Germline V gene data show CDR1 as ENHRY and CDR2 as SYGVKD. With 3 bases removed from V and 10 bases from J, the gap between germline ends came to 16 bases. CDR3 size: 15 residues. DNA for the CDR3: TGTGCCATCAGTGACGGAGCAGGGAAAGGGTCACCCCTCCACTTT. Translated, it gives CAISDGAGKGSPLHF.

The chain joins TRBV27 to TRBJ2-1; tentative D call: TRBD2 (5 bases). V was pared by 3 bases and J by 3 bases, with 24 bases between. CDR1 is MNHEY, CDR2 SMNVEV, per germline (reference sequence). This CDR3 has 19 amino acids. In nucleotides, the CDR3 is TGTGCCAGCAGTTTTCGAAGAGTGAGAGGGTTCTACCGCTACAATGAGCAGTTCTTC. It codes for CASSFRRVRGFYRYNEQFF.

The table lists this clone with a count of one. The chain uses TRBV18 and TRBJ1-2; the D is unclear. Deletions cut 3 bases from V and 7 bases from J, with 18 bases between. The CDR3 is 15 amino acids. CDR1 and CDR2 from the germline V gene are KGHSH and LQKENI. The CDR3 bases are TGTGCCAGCTCACCGGACTCCAGACCCTCTGGTGGCTACACCTTC. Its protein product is CASSPDSRPSGGYTF.

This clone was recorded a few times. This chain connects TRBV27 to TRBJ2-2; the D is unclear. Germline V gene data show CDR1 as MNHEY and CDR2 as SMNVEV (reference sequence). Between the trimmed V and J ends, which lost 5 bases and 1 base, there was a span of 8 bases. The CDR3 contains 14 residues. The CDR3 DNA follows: TGTGCCAGCAGTATCTTAGAGAACACCGGGGAGCTGTTTTTT. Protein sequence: CASSILENTGELFF.

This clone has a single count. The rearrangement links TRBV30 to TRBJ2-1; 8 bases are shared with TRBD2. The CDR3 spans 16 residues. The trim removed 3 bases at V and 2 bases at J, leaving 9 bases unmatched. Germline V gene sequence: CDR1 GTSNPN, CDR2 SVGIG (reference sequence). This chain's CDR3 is CAWRPPGGAPYNEQFF. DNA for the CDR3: TGTGCCTGGAGGCCCCCCGGGGGGGCCCCCTACAATGAGCAGTTCTTC.

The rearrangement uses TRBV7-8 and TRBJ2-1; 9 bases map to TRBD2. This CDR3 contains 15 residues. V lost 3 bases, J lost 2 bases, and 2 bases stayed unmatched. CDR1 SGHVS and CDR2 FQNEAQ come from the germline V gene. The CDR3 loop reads CASSLRGGTYNEQFF. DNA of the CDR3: TGTGCCAGCAGCTTGCGGGGGGGGACCTACAATGAGCAGTTCTTC.

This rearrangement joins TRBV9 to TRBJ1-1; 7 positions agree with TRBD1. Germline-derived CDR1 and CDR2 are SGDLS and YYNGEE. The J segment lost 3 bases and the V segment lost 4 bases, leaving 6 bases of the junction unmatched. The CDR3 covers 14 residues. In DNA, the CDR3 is TGTGCCAGCAGCTCGAACAGGGGACACACTGAAGCTTTCTTT. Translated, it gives CASSSNRGHTEAFF.

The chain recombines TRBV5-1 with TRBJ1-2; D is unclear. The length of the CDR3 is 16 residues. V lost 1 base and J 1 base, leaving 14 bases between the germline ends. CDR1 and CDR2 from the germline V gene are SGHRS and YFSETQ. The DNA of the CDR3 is TGCGCCAGCAGCTTGATTCTAGGAGGAGGTAACTATGGCTACACCTTC. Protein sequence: CASSLILGGGNYGYTF.

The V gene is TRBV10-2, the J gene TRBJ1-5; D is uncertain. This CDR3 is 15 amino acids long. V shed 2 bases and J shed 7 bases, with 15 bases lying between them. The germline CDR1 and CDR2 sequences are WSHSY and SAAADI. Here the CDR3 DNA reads TGCGCCAGCAGTGAGCCGGCGGTGGGAGGGCAGCCCCAGCATTTT. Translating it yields CASSEPAVGGQPQHF.

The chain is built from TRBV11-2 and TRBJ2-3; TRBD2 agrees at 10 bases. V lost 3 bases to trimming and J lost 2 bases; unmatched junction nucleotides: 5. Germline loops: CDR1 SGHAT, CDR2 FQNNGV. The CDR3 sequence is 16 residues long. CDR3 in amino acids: CASSFSSGGPTDTQYF. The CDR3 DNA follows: TGTGCCAGCAGCTTCTCTAGCGGGGGCCCCACAGATACGCAGTATTTT.

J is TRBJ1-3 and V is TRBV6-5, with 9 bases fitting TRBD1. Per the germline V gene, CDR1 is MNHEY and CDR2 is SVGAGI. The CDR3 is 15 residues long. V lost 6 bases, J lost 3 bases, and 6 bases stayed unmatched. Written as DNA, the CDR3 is TGTGCCAGCAGGAAACAGGGGGCCGGTGGAAACACCATATATTTT. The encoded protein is CASRKQGAGGNTIYF.

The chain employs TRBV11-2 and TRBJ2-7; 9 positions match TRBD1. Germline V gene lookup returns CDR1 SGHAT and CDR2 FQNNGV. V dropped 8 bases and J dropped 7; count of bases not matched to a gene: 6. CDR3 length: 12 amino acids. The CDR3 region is CASEQGAREQYF. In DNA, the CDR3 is TGTGCCAGCGAACAGGGGGCGCGGGAGCAGTACTTC.

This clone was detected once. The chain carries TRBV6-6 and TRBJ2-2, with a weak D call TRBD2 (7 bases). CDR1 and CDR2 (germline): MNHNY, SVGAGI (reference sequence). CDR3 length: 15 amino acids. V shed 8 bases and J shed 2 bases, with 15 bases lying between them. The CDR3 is CASGRGALNTGELFF. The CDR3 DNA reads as TGTGCCAGCGGGAGGGGGGCCCTTAACACCGGGGAGCTGTTTTTT.

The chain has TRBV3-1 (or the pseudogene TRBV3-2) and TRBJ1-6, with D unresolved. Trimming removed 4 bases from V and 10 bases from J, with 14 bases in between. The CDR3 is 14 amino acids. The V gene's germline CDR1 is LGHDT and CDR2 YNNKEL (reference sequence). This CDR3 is CASSRGGPRSPLHF. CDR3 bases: TGTGCCAGCAGCCGTGGCGGCCCGAGGTCACCCCTCCACTTT.

The CDR3 sequence: CASSLERSAFF. The CDR3 DNA reads TGTGCCAGCAGCTTAGAGCGGTCAGCTTTCTTT. The genes are TRBV7-9 and TRBJ1-1, with D unresolved. CDR1 is SEHNR, CDR2 FQNEAQ, per germline (reference sequence). V was cut by 1 base and J by 10 bases, with 7 bases left in between. The CDR3 extends over 11 amino acids.

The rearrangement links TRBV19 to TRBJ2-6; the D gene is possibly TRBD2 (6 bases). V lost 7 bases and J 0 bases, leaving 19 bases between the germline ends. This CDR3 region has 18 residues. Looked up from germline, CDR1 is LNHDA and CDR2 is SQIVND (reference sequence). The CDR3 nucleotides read TGTGCCAGTACCCCTGGGGGGACCGATTACTCTGGGGCCAACGTCCTGACTTTC. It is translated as CASTPGGTDYSGANVLTF.

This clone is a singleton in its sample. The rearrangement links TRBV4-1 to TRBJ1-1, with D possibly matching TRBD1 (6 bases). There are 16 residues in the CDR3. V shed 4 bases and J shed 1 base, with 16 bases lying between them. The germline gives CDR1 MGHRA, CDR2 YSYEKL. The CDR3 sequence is CASSPHLQGTNTEAFF. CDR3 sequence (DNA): TGCGCCAGCAGCCCACACCTACAGGGCACGAACACTGAAGCTTTCTTT.

The CDR3 here is CASSLEPGSGNTIYF. For the CDR3, the DNA is TGTGCCAGCAGCTTGGAACCAGGCTCTGGAAACACCATATATTTT. V is TRBV5-6 and J is TRBJ1-3; D gene ambiguous. Trimming removed 0 bases at V and 0 bases at J, with 7 bases between. Germline values: CDR1 SGHDT, CDR2 YYEEEE. CDR3 length: 15 residues.

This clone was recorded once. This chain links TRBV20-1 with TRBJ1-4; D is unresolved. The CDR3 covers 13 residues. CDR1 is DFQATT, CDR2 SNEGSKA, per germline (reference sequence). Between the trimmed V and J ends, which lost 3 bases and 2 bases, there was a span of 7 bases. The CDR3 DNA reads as TGCAGTGCTAGTATACAGACTAATGAAAAACTGTTTTTT. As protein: CSASIQTNEKLFF.

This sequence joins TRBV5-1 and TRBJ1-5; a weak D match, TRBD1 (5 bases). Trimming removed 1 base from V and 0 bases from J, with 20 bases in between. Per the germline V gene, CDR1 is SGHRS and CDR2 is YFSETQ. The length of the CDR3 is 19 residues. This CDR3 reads CASSLFPPGLPFSNQPQHF. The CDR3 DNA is TGCGCCAGCAGCTTGTTTCCTCCGGGACTCCCGTTTAGCAATCAGCCCCAGCATTTT.